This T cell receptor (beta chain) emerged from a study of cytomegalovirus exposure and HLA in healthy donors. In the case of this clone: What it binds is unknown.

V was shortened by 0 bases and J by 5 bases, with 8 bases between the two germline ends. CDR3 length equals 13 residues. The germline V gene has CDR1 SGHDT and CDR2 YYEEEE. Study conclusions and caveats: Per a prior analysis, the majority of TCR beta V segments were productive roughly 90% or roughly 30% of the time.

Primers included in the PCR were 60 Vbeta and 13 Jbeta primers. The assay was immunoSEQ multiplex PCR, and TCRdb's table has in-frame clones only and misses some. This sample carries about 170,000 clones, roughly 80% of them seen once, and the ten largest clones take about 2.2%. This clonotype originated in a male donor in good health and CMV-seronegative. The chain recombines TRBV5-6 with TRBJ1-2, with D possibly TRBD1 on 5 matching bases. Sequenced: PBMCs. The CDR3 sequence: CASSLGQRYGYTF. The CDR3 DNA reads TGTGCCAGCAGCTTGGGACAGCGTTATGGCTACACCTTC.